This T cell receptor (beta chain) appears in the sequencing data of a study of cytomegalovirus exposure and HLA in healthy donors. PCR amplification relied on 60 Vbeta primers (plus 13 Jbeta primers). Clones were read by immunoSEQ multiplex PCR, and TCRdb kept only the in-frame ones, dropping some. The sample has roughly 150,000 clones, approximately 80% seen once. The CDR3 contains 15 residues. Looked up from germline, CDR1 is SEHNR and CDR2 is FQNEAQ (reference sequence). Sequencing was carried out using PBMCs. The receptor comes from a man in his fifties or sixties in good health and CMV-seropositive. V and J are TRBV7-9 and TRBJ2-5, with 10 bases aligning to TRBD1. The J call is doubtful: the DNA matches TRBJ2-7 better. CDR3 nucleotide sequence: TGTGCCAGCAGCTCCTCCGGGACAGGGGCCGGCGAGCAGTACTTC. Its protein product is CASSSSGTGAGEQYF.